This T cell receptor (beta chain) was found in a study of blood T cell repertoires in COVID-19. Study information: Italy, Spain and the United States were the sources of the convalescent and acute COVID-19 samples. Sources were T cells, B-cell-depleted T cells, or PBMCs; the material itself was cDNA or gDNA.

The CDR3 has 14 amino acids. From germline, CDR1 is KGHDR and CDR2 SFDVKD. The V gene lost 12 bases and the J gene lost 1 base, with 17 bases spanning the gap. How the authors handled the data: Reference gene primer amplification yielded estimated nucleated cell counts. The data were produced by immunoSEQ multiplex PCR, yet TCRdb's version contains in-frame clones alone and is incomplete. Clone size and the V and J calls come from that table; the DNA yielded D and trimming. The profile covers under 150,000 clones, with around 85% appearing a single time and approximately 5.1% taken by the ten largest. Those enrolled in Seattle joined during active infection and were followed longitudinally afterward.

The sequenced sample was peripheral blood. The chain uses TRBV24-1 and TRBJ1-1, with D possibly being TRBD1 (6 bases). This receptor was obtained from a woman in her sixties with COVID-19, enrolled during active disease. This CDR3 reads CASKGGGENTEAFF. Written as DNA, the CDR3 is TGTGCCTCCAAGGGGGGGGGTGAGAACACTGAAGCTTTCTTT.